This T cell receptor (beta chain) stems from a study of cytotoxic CD8 clonotypes in ibrutinib-treated CLL. In regard to this clone: At the DNA level, this CDR3 is encoded by other sequences in the same sample as well.

TCRdb's copy holds only in-frame clones and misses some; the assay was immunoSEQ multiplex PCR. The table shows fewer than 13,000 clones, with 79% occurring only once. This specimen was PBMCs, taken at disease progression, from a patient treated with ibrutinib. The clonotype was recovered from a human donor with chronic lymphocytic leukemia.

The CDR3 DNA sequence: TGTGCCAGCAGCTTGGCAGGCTTCTCTGGAAACACCATATATTTT. It encodes CASSLAGFSGNTIYF. The chain employs TRBV5-5 and TRBJ1-3; D unresolved. Germline V lookup: CDR1 SGHKS, CDR2 YYEKEE (reference sequence). CDR3 length: 15 amino acids. V lost 0 bases to trimming and J lost 0 bases, with 7 bases between them.